This is a list of T cell receptor beta chains from one sample in a study of blood T cell repertoires in COVID-19. TCRdb's table, derived via immunoSEQ multiplex PCR, lists solely in-frame clones and lacks some. The table has 130,000 or so clones, roughly 84% seen once; the top ten hold under 10%. Sequencing was performed on peripheral blood. Receptors were obtained from a man in his thirties or forties with COVID-19, enrolled during active disease. Each CDR3 is given with its conserved first and last residue. Fields, in order: J gene, V gene, clone size, D gene, CDR3 DNA, CDR3 protein. A D gene is named only where the DNA matches it firmly. Size values are once, few and many counts, or a class for expanded clones, and some rows have none.

J gene: TRBJ2-2
V gene: TRBV2
clone size: few
D gene: NA
CDR3 DNA: TGTGCCAGCAGTGAAACTCGTAGCGTTTCGGGAACCGGGGAGCTGTTTTTT
CDR3 protein: CASSETRSVSGTGELFF

J gene: TRBJ1-1
V gene: TRBV21-1
clone size: NA
D gene: NA
CDR3 DNA: TGTGCCAGCAGCAAAGTACGGGAGGGATGGGGCACTGAAGCTTTCTTT
CDR3 protein: CASSKVREGWGTEAFF

J gene: TRBJ1-2
V gene: TRBV5-6
clone size: NA
D gene: TRBD1
CDR3 DNA: TGTGCCAGCAGTCGGACAGGGGCCACTAACTATGGCTACACCTTC
CDR3 protein: CASSRTGATNYGYTF

J gene: TRBJ1-2
V gene: TRBV30
clone size: many
D gene: TRBD1
CDR3 DNA: TGTGCCTGGAGTCTCGGGACAGGGGTTACCTATGGCTACACCTTC
CDR3 protein: CAWSLGTGVTYGYTF

J gene: TRBJ2-5
V gene: TRBV7-2
clone size: NA
D gene: TRBD1
CDR3 DNA: TGTGCCAGCAGCCAAGACAGGGGGCGAGAGACCCAGTACTTC
CDR3 protein: CASSQDRGRETQYF

J gene: TRBJ2-5
V gene: TRBV20-1
clone size: NA
D gene: NA
CDR3 DNA: TGCAGTGCTAGTTCGGGAGTCCAAGAGACCCAGTACTTC
CDR3 protein: CSASSGVQETQYF

J gene: TRBJ2-3
V gene: TRBV11-2
clone size: once
D gene: TRBD1
CDR3 DNA: TGTGCCAGCAGCCTGGGACAGGGGAGCGGGTTTGGGACAGATACGCAGTATTTT
CDR3 protein: CASSLGQGSGFGTDTQYF

J gene: TRBJ2-1
V gene: TRBV2
clone size: NA
D gene: TRBD2
CDR3 DNA: TGTGCCAGCAGTGGCTCCTTTAGCGGGGGACAGTTCTTC
CDR3 protein: CASSGSFSGGQFF

J gene: TRBJ2-7
V gene: TRBV6-5
clone size: NA
D gene: TRBD1
CDR3 DNA: TGTGCCAGCACCCCTAGACAGGGTCCTTACGAGCAGTACTTC
CDR3 protein: CASTPRQGPYEQYF

J gene: TRBJ2-2
V gene: TRBV7-2
clone size: NA
D gene: NA
CDR3 DNA: TGTGCCAGCAGCCAAGGTGGGCTAGCCTACCGCACCGGGGAGCTGTTTTTT
CDR3 protein: CASSQGGLAYRTGELFF

J gene: TRBJ2-1
V gene: TRBV10-1
clone size: NA
D gene: TRBD2
CDR3 DNA: TGCGCCAGCAGTGGACTAGCGGGAGGGGATTACAATGAGCAGTTCTTC
CDR3 protein: CASSGLAGGDYNEQFF

J gene: TRBJ2-5
V gene: TRBV12-3/TRBV12-4
clone size: NA
D gene: TRBD1
CDR3 DNA: TGTGCCAGCAGTATGGGGACAGGGGAGACCCAGTACTTC
CDR3 protein: CASSMGTGETQYF

J gene: TRBJ1-1
V gene: TRBV4-1
clone size: NA
D gene: TRBD1
CDR3 DNA: TGCGCCAGCAGCCACTCTACAGGGGGCTATGAAGCTTTCTTT
CDR3 protein: CASSHSTGGYEAFF

J gene: TRBJ1-1
V gene: TRBV19
clone size: NA
D gene: NA
CDR3 DNA: TGTGCCAGTAGGCGAGCGAACACTGAAGCTTTCTTT
CDR3 protein: CASRRANTEAFF

J gene: TRBJ2-5
V gene: TRBV28
clone size: NA
D gene: TRBD1
CDR3 DNA: TGTGCCAGCAGCCCTCAACCGGGACAGCTGCTTCAAGAGACCCAGTACTTC
CDR3 protein: CASSPQPGQLLQETQYF

J gene: TRBJ1-6
V gene: TRBV11-3
clone size: NA
D gene: NA
CDR3 DNA: TGTGCCAGCAGCTTAGACGTTAATTCACCCCTCCACTTT
CDR3 protein: CASSLDVNSPLHF

J gene: TRBJ2-1
V gene: TRBV9
clone size: NA
D gene: NA
CDR3 DNA: TGTGCCAGCAGCGTAGTCACAGACTACAATGAGCAGTTCTTC
CDR3 protein: CASSVVTDYNEQFF

J gene: TRBJ1-5
V gene: TRBV19
clone size: NA
D gene: NA
CDR3 DNA: TGTGCCAGTAGTATCTCCGGCGGGCAGCCCCAGCATTTT
CDR3 protein: CASSISGGQPQHF

J gene: TRBJ1-1
V gene: TRBV19
clone size: NA
D gene: TRBD1
CDR3 DNA: TGTGCCAGTAGTATCCCGGGACAGGCTTGGGCTTTCTTT
CDR3 protein: CASSIPGQAWAFF

J gene: TRBJ2-5
V gene: TRBV28
clone size: once
D gene: TRBD1
CDR3 DNA: TGTGCCAGCAGTTTATCGACAGGGGCGGAGACCCAGTACTTC
CDR3 protein: CASSLSTGAETQYF

J gene: TRBJ2-1
V gene: TRBV7-9
clone size: NA
D gene: NA
CDR3 DNA: TGTGCCAGCAGCTTAGTGGCAAATGAGCAGTTCTTC
CDR3 protein: CASSLVANEQFF